This note documents a single T cell receptor beta chain sequence. No antigen is known for it. This specimen comes from a study of shared clonotypes between healthy human individuals. Germline lookup yields CDR1 SEHNR and CDR2 FQNEAQ (reference sequence). The CDR3 spans 13 residues. The V gene lost 2 bases and the J gene lost 7 bases, with 9 bases spanning the gap. Produced via immunoSEQ multiplex PCR; TCRdb's table is partial and in-frame only. The repertoire has 450,000 to 500,000 clones, 76% of them found once; the top ten carry 10% to 15%. Study-wide findings and caveats: The study drew on few donors, limiting represented genetic and exposure-history diversity.

The TCR comes from a woman aged 40 to 50 in good health. Some clones in this sample may be carry-over from other donors' samples. The sample consisted of PBMCs. This chain uses TRBV7-9 with TRBJ1-3; D unresolved. The CDR3 is CASSLLEGNTIYF. DNA of the CDR3: TGTGCCAGCAGCTTATTGGAAGGGAACACCATATATTTT. Drawing the rest from reference TRBV7-9 and TRBJ1-3, the complete variable domain is DTGVSQNPRHKITKRGQNVTFRCDPISEHNRLYWYRQTLGQGPEFLTYFQNEAQLEKSRLLSDRFSAERPKGSFSTLEIQRTEQGDSAMYLCASSLLEGNTIYFGEGSWLTVV.